The 3 T cell receptor beta chains given below trace back to one sample, sequenced in a study of T-cell memory formation after mild COVID-19 (dated by TCRdb to the early 2020s). The method behind the library was 5' RACE. Sequenced on an Illumina NovaSeq 6000. Clones were called with MiXCR by TCRdb after fastp trimmed the public reads at Q25, and only in-frame beta chains were retained. Duplicate CDR3 protein sequences are folded into a single record with the most common DNA and genes. Present in this sample are 280,000 or so distinct CDR3 sequences, about a sixth of which were seen just once. The ten biggest clones cover 20% to 25% of the sample. Source material: PBMCs or a T cell subset sorted from them (not recorded which). The source is a man in his late teens or twenties who had mild COVID-19 (a few samples of this study predate the infection). The sample titles of this study are shuffled in the database, so cell type and time point are left out; the donor was told from shared clones.

This clonotype was counted at least ten times. The V and J genes are TRBV11-2 and TRBJ2-3; D is uncertain. This CDR3 contains 12 residues. Trimming left V 5 bases short and J 6 bases short, with 9 bases between. The germline gives CDR1 SGHAT, CDR2 FQNNGV. The CDR3 loop reads CASSTRVDTQYF. CDR3 sequence (DNA): TGTGCCAGCAGCACAAGAGTGGATACGCAGTATTTT. Variable domain in full (rest from reference TRBV11-2 and TRBJ2-3): EAGVAQSPRYKIIEKRQSVAFWCNPISGHATLYWYQQILGQGPKLLIQFQNNGVVDDSQLPKDRFSAERLKGVDSTLKIQPAKLEDSAVYLCASSTRVDTQYFGPGTRLTVL.

The gene calls are TRBV4-1 and TRBJ1-6; a weak D match, TRBD1 (5 bases). The CDR3 sequence is 15 residues long. CDR1 and CDR2 from the germline V gene are MGHRA and YSYEKL. Trimming removed 4 bases at V and 5 bases at J, with 12 bases between. This CDR3 reads CASSPRRGDNSPLHF. The CDR3 DNA is TGCGCCAGCAGCCCCCGCAGAGGGGATAATTCACCCCTCCACTTT.

This clonotype came up a few times. The V gene is TRBV7-3, the J gene TRBJ2-2, with D possibly TRBD1 on 7 matching bases. This CDR3 spans 17 amino acids. Germline V lookup: CDR1 SGHTA, CDR2 FQGTGA. V lost 5 bases and J 3 bases, leaving 19 bases between the germline ends. This CDR3 is CASSPSGGRYYTGELFF. The CDR3 coding sequence is TGTGCCAGCAGCCCCTCAGGGGGGAGATACTACACCGGGGAGCTGTTTTTT.